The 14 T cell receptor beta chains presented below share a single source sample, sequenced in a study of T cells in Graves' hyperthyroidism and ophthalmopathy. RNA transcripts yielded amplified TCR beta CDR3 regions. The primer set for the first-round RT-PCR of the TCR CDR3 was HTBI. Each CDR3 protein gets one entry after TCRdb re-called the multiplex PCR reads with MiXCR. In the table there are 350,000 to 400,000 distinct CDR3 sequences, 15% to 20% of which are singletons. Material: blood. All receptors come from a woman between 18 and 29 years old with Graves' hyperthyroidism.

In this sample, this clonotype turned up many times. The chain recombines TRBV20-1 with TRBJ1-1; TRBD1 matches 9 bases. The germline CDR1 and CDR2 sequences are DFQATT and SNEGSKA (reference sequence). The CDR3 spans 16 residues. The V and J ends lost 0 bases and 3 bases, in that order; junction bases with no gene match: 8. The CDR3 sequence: CSARDKTGGADTEAFF. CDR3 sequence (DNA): TGCAGTGCTAGAGATAAAACAGGGGGCGCCGACACTGAAGCTTTCTTT.

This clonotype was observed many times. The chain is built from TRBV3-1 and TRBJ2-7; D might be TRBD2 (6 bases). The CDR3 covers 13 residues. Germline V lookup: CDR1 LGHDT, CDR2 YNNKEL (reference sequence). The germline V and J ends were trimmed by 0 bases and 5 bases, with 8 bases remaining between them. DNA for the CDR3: TGTGCCAGCAGCCAAGATCGGGGGAACGAGCAGTACTTC. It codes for CASSQDRGNEQYF.

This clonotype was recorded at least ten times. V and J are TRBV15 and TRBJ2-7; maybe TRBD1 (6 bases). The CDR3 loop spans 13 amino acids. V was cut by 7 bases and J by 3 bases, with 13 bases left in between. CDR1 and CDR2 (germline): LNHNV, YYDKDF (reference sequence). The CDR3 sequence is CATKQGFHYEQYF. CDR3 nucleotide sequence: TGTGCCACCAAACAGGGATTCCACTACGAGCAGTACTTC.

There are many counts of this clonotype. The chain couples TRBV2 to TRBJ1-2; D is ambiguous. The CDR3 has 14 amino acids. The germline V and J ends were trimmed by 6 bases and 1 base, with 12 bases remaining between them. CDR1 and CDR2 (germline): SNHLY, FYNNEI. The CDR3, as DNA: TGTGCCAGCAGGAGGTTGATACTTAACTATGGCTACACCTTC. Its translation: CASRRLILNYGYTF.

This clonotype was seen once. CDR3 sequence reads: CASSPLGQGSDTF. Written as DNA, the CDR3 is TGTGCCAGCAGTCCACTCGGACAGGGGAGCGACACCTTC. The rearrangement uses TRBV28 and TRBJ1-2; 9 bases align to TRBD1. J lost 12 bases, V lost 5 bases, and 10 bases had no gene match. In germline, CDR1 is MDHEN, CDR2 SYDVKM. The CDR3 spans 13 residues.

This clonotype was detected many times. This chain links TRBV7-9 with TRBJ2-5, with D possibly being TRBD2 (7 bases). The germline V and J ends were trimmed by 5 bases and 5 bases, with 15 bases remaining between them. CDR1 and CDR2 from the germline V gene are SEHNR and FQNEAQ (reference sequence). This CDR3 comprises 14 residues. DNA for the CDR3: TGTGCCAGCAGCGCACAGGGAGGGCAGGAGACCCAGTACTTC. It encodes CASSAQGGQETQYF.

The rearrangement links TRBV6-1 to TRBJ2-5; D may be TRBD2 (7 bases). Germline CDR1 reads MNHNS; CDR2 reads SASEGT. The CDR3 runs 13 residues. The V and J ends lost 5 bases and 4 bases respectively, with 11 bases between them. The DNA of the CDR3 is TGTGCCAGCAGTAGGAGGGGGGGAGAGACCCAGTACTTC. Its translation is CASSRRGGETQYF.

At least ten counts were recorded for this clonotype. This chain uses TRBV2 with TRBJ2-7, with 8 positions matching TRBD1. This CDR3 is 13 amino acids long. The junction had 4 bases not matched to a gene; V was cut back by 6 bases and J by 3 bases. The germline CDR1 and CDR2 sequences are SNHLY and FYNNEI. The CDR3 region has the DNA TGTGCCAGCAGGGACAGGGCTTACTACGAGCAGTACTTC. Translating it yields CASRDRAYYEQYF.

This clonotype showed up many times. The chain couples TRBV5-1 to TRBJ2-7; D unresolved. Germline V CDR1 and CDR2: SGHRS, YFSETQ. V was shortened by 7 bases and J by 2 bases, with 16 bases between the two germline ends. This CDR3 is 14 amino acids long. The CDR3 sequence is CASGKDARAYEQYF. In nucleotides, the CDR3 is TGCGCCAGCGGAAAAGATGCCCGAGCCTACGAGCAGTACTTC.

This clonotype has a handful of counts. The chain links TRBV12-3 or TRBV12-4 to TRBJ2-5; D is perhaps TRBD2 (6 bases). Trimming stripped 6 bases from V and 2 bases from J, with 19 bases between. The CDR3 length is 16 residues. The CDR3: CASSQPPGLPQETQYF. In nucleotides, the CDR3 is TGTGCCAGCAGCCAACCTCCGGGACTCCCGCAAGAGACCCAGTACTTC.

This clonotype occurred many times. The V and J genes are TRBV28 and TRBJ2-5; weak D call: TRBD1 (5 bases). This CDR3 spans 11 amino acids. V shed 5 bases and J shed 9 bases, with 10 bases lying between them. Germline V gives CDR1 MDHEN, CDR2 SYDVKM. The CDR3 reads CASSLKGAQYF. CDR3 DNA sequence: TGTGCCAGCAGTCTAAAAGGGGCCCAGTACTTC.

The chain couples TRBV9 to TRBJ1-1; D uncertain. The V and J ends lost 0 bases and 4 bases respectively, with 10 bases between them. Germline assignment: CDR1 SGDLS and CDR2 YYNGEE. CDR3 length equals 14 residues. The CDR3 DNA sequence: TGTGCCAGCAGCGTAGTAGGAGGGCCCACTGAAGCTTTCTTT. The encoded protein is CASSVVGGPTEAFF.

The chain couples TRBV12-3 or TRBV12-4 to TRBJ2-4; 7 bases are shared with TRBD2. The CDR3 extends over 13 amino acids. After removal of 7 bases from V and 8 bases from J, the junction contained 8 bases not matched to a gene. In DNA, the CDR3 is TGTGCCAGCACTCCACGCCGGGGGGACATTCAGTACTTC. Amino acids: CASTPRRGDIQYF.

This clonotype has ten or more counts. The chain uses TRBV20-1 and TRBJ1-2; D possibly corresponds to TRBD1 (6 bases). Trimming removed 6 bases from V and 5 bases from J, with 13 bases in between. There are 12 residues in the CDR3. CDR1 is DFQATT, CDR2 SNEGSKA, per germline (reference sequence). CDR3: CSAGRGEYGYTF. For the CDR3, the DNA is TGCAGTGCCGGCAGGGGCGAATATGGCTACACCTTC.